The present entry profiles one T cell receptor beta chain with its context. This entry is derived from a study of response to subunit inactivated influenza vaccine. TCRdb passed the RT-PCR reads through MiXCR, listing each CDR3 protein once. Altogether about 780,000 distinct CDR3 sequences are present, around 20% being singletons, with the ten largest covering roughly a tenth. Germline V gene data show CDR1 as SEHNR and CDR2 as FQNEAQ (reference sequence). Trimming shortened V by 6 bases and J by 2 bases, and 9 bases separated the two germline ends. CDR3 length: 13 residues. Source: PBMCs from blood, taken 5 to 6 days after vaccination. The V call is TRBV7-9, the J call TRBJ2-3; possibly TRBD2 for D (5 bases). This TCR came from a man aged 50-59 years who received an inactivated influenza vaccine. The CDR3 DNA sequence: TGTGCCAGCAGGAGGACTGACACAGATACGCAGTATTTT. Translated: CASRRTDTDTQYF. Using reference TRBV7-9 and TRBJ2-3 for the parts outside the CDR3, the full variable domain is DTGVSQNPRHKITKRGQNVTFRCDPISEHNRLYWYRQTLGQGPEFLTYFQNEAQLEKSRLLSDRFSAERPKGSFSTLEIQRTEQGDSAMYLCASRRTDTDTQYFGPGTRLTVL.